These 27 T cell receptor beta chains originate from one sample sequenced in a study of T cell changes during pregnancy in multiple sclerosis. Sequencing used immunoSEQ multiplex PCR; TCRdb keeps in-frame clones, though not all of them. Of roughly 48,000 clones listed, 80% to 95% are singletons. Sequencing used CD4+ T cells from peripheral blood mononuclear cells, obtained in the second trimester of pregnancy. The receptor source for this set is a female donor in good health, enrolled as a control in a pregnancy study.

The rearrangement joins TRBV6-1 to TRBJ2-7, with TRBD2 matching over 7 bases. J was trimmed by 3 bases and V by 6 bases; bases with no gene match: 5. From germline, CDR1 is MNHNS and CDR2 SASEGT. This CDR3 has 13 residues. The CDR3 nucleotides read TGTGCCAGCAGGCGCGGGAGTAACTACGAGCAGTACTTC. Protein sequence: CASRRGSNYEQYF.

The V call is TRBV18, the J call TRBJ2-5; D possibly corresponds to TRBD1 (6 bases). Germline V gene data show CDR1 as KGHSH and CDR2 as LQKENI. V lost 4 bases and J 6 bases, leaving 21 bases between the germline ends. The CDR3 consists of 16 residues. Here the CDR3 reads CASSLQGPGTPQTQYF. In nucleotides, the CDR3 is TGTGCCAGCTCACTCCAAGGGCCTGGGACACCCCAGACCCAGTACTTC.

This sequence joins TRBV28 and TRBJ1-2; TRBD1 aligns across 7 bases. V shed 10 bases, J shed 8 bases, and the junction held 7 bases outside the gene matches. The germline gives CDR1 MDHEN, CDR2 SYDVKM. This CDR3 has 11 amino acids. In DNA, the CDR3 is TGTGCCACCTGGACAGGAAAGGGCTACACCTTC. This codes for CATWTGKGYTF.

This sequence joins TRBV11-2 and TRBJ1-3; no firm D call. The CDR3 loop spans 17 amino acids. CDR1 SGHAT and CDR2 FQNNGV come from the germline V gene. Trimming took off 0 bases at V and 0 bases at J, with 12 bases between the two ends. CDR3 in amino acids: CASSLDAERLSGNTIYF. Written as DNA, the CDR3 is TGTGCCAGCAGCTTAGATGCGGAGCGGCTCTCTGGAAACACCATATATTTT.

The chain uses TRBV5-1 and TRBJ2-3, with a possible D match to TRBD1 (6 bases). Trimming took 7 bases from V and 7 from J, leaving 19 bases between them. This CDR3 spans 14 amino acids. In germline, CDR1 is SGHRS, CDR2 YFSETQ. CDR3 nucleotides: TGCGCCAGCGCCCAGGACAGTCAAGTGAATACGCAGTATTTT. Its protein is CASAQDSQVNTQYF.

The CDR3 bases are TGTGCCAGCAGCTTTCGACTCGATGGCTACACCTTC. Translating it yields CASSFRLDGYTF. The chain combines TRBV5-6 with TRBJ1-2; D is uncertain. V dropped 2 bases and J dropped 6 bases, with 8 bases sitting between them. Germline lookup yields CDR1 SGHDT and CDR2 YYEEEE. CDR3 length equals 12 residues.

This clone was counted only a few times. This chain uses TRBV28 with TRBJ2-3; no definite D call. CDR1 and CDR2 from the germline V gene are MDHEN and SYDVKM. The CDR3 is 14 residues long. The V end lost 6 bases, the J end lost 4 bases, and 14 bases lay between the germline ends. The DNA of the CDR3 is TGTGCCAGCAGCTCCCCAGTCCCGCCAGATACGCAGTATTTT. It specifies CASSSPVPPDTQYF.

The chain is built from TRBV28 and TRBJ2-3; 11 bases are shared with TRBD2. The CDR3 has 17 amino acids. V trimming: 8 bases; J trimming: 4 bases; junction bases outside the gene matches: 14. Germline CDR1 is MDHEN and CDR2 is SYDVKM. Here the CDR3 reads CASGLQNSGRASDTQYF. CDR3 nucleotides: TGTGCCAGCGGCTTACAAAATAGCGGGAGGGCCTCAGATACGCAGTATTTT.

This clone showed up just once. The V gene is TRBV28, the J gene TRBJ1-6; D is possibly TRBD1 (6 bases). CDR3 length: 15 amino acids. The germline V gene encodes CDR1 MDHEN and CDR2 SYDVKM. V shed 3 bases and J shed 7 bases, with 13 bases lying between them. The DNA of the CDR3 is TGTGCCAGCAGTTTCGGGGGGGCAGGGAATTCACCCCTCCACTTT. Amino acid sequence: CASSFGGAGNSPLHF.

The V and J genes are TRBV7-9 and TRBJ2-3; tentative D call: TRBD2 (6 bases). Per germline, CDR1 SEHNR and CDR2 FQNEAQ (reference sequence). This CDR3 is 15 amino acids long. The germline V and J ends were trimmed by 2 bases and 2 bases, with 11 bases remaining between them. The CDR3 bases are TGTGCCAGCAGCTTAACGGCGGGAACCACAGATACGCAGTATTTT. Protein product: CASSLTAGTTDTQYF.

The chain recombines TRBV12-5 with TRBJ2-2, with TRBD2 matching 7 bases. The J segment lost 4 bases and the V segment lost 5 bases, leaving 10 bases of the junction unmatched. Germline loops: CDR1 LGHNT, CDR2 FRNRAP. This CDR3 region has 16 residues. The CDR3 DNA reads as TGTGCTAGTGGTCCTCCAACCGGGACTATCACCGGGGAGCTGTTTTTT. The encoded protein is CASGPPTGTITGELFF.

This chain connects TRBV19 to TRBJ1-5; 7 positions agree with TRBD1. The CDR3 is 16 amino acids. Per germline, CDR1 LNHDA and CDR2 SQIVND (reference sequence). Germline trimming cut 3 bases from V and 1 base from J; bases unmatched to any gene: 6. The CDR3 bases are TGTGCCAGTAGTATTTCAGGGGGAATAAGCAATCAGCCCCAGCATTTT. Amino acids: CASSISGGISNQPQHF.

The gene calls are TRBV11-3 and TRBJ2-1; TRBD2 matches at 10 bases. Germline lookup yields CDR1 SGHNT and CDR2 YENEEA. After removal of 5 bases from V and 6 bases from J, the junction contained 13 bases not matched to a gene. This CDR3 comprises 17 residues. CDR3 nucleotides: TGTGCCAGCAGCCCCCGTAAACTAGCGGGACTTCCCAATGAGCAGTTCTTC. Protein product: CASSPRKLAGLPNEQFF.

This clone was counted a single time. The chain links TRBV5-8 to TRBJ1-5, with no clear D. V lost 0 bases to trimming and J lost 0 bases, with 10 bases between them. Germline V gives CDR1 SGHTS, CDR2 YDEGEE. The CDR3 runs to 16 residues. CDR3 sequence reads: CASSLDRGGSNQPQHF. The CDR3 coding sequence is TGTGCCAGCAGCTTGGATCGGGGTGGTAGCAATCAGCCCCAGCATTTT.

V usage is TRBV28 and J usage is TRBJ2-7; weak D call: TRBD2 (6 bases). CDR1 is MDHEN and CDR2 is SYDVKM in the germline V gene. This CDR3 is 15 amino acids long. Trimming took off 3 bases at V and 0 bases at J, with 12 bases between the two ends. CDR3 bases: TGTGCCAGCAGTTTGGAGGGGATCCTCTCCTACGAGCAGTACTTC. It translates to CASSLEGILSYEQYF.

The chain has TRBV27 and TRBJ1-4, with D perhaps TRBD1 (6 bases). From germline, CDR1 is MNHEY and CDR2 SMNVEV (reference sequence). This CDR3 has 17 residues. The germline V and J ends were trimmed by 5 bases and 7 bases, with 23 bases remaining between them. The CDR3 DNA reads TGTGCCAGCAGTCTCACCGGGACATCAATTGGCAGTGAAAAACTGTTTTTT. It translates to CASSLTGTSIGSEKLFF.

The chain is built from TRBV9 and TRBJ2-3, with 7 bases aligning to TRBD1. CDR1 and CDR2 from the germline V gene are SGDLS and YYNGEE. With V trimmed by 4 bases and J by 3 bases, 8 bases remained unmatched. The CDR3 consists of 15 residues. As DNA, the CDR3 is TGTGCCAGCAGCCAGACACAGGGGCGGACAGATACGCAGTATTTT. It specifies CASSQTQGRTDTQYF.

The V call is TRBV19, the J call TRBJ2-2; D call uncertain. CDR3 size: 13 residues. The V and J ends lost 7 bases and 5 bases respectively, with 11 bases between them. Germline V gene lookup returns CDR1 LNHDA and CDR2 SQIVND (reference sequence). In DNA form, the CDR3 reads TGTGCCAGTAATCGAGCATATACCGGGGAGCTGTTTTTT. Translation gives CASNRAYTGELFF.

V usage is TRBV6-1 and J usage is TRBJ1-5; tentative D call: TRBD1 (6 bases). V was clipped by 2 bases and J by 5 bases, with 16 bases between them. Germline V gene data show CDR1 as MNHNS and CDR2 as SASEGT. This CDR3 comprises 16 residues. The CDR3 sequence is CASSEYFWAGDQPQHF. CDR3 nucleotide sequence: TGTGCCAGCAGTGAATATTTTTGGGCAGGGGATCAGCCCCAGCATTTT.

The chain uses TRBV2 and TRBJ1-2; tentatively, D is TRBD1 (5 bases). Germline-derived CDR1 and CDR2 are SNHLY and FYNNEI. This CDR3 contains 13 residues. V was pared by 7 bases and J by 3 bases, with 12 bases between. The CDR3 DNA reads TGTGCCAGCACTACCGGGACTTACTATGGCTACACCTTC. This sequence encodes CASTTGTYYGYTF.

The chain uses TRBV18 and TRBJ1-2, with 7 bases aligning to TRBD1. CDR3 size: 13 residues. Germline assignment: CDR1 KGHSH and CDR2 LQKENI. J was trimmed by 2 bases and V by 6 bases; bases with no gene match: 3. CDR3 bases: TGTGCCAGCTCGACAGGGTTGAACTATGGCTACACCTTC. Amino acids: CASSTGLNYGYTF.

The rearrangement joins TRBV5-1 to TRBJ2-1, with TRBD2 matching over 9 bases. V trimming: 2 bases; J trimming: 10 bases; junction bases outside the gene matches: 1. Germline-derived CDR1 and CDR2 are SGHRS and YFSETQ. There are 12 residues in the CDR3. The CDR3 DNA reads as TGCGCCAGCAGCTTAGGACTAGCGGAGCAGTTCTTC. This encodes CASSLGLAEQFF.

The chain uses TRBV21-1 and TRBJ2-7; the table names TRBD2, a call not compared with the DNA. TRBV21-1 is recorded as a pseudogene. The CDR3 has 20 residues. The CDR3 region is CASSKDGPGWSGKSSYEQYF. The CDR3 nucleotides are TGTGCCAGCAGCAAAGATGGCCCGGGGTGGAGCGGCAAAAGCTCCTACGAGCAGTACTTC.

The chain joins TRBV10-1 to TRBJ2-7; TRBD1 aligns across 10 bases. The CDR3 is 16 amino acids. V shed 6 bases and J 5 bases; nucleotides not matched to a gene: 13. CDR1 and CDR2 (germline): WNHNN, SYGVQD (reference sequence). The CDR3 loop reads CASSRGQGVGIHEQYF. For the CDR3, the DNA is TGCGCCAGCAGCCGCGGACAGGGGGTGGGAATACACGAGCAGTACTTC.

The CDR3 sequence: CSALGTATNEKLFF. The DNA for the CDR3 is TGCAGCGCGTTGGGGACAGCAACTAATGAAAAACTGTTTTTT. The V call is TRBV29-1, the J call TRBJ1-4; 7 positions match TRBD1. Losses at the gene ends were 7 bases for V and 0 bases for J; bases not matched to a gene: 5. Germline V gene sequence: CDR1 SQVTM, CDR2 ANQGSEA. The CDR3 consists of 14 residues.

This sequence joins TRBV6-5 and TRBJ2-2; unclear D gene. This CDR3 contains 13 residues. Germline-derived CDR1 and CDR2 are MNHEY and SVGAGI. Trimming cost V 6 bases and J 6 bases, with 11 bases left between them. DNA for the CDR3: TGTGCCAGCAGCCCTAGATGGCCCGGGGAGCTGTTTTTT. It specifies CASSPRWPGELFF.

This chain connects TRBV15 to TRBJ1-5; 10 positions agree with TRBD1. Looked up from germline, CDR1 is LNHNV and CDR2 is YYDKDF (reference sequence). V shed 4 bases and J 2 bases; nucleotides not matched to a gene: 2. The CDR3 has 15 residues. CDR3 protein: CATSTGTGGNQPQHF. CDR3 bases: TGTGCCACCAGCACCGGGACAGGGGGCAATCAGCCCCAGCATTTT.